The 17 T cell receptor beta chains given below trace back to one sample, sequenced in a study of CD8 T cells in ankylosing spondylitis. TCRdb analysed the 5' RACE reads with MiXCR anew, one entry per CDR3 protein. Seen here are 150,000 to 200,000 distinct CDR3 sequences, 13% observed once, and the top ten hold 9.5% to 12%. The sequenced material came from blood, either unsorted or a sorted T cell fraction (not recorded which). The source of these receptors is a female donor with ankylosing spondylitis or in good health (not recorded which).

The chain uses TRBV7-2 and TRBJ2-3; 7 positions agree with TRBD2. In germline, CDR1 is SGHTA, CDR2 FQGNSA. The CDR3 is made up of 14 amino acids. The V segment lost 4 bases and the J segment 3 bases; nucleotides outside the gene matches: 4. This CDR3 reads CASSWAGATDTQYF. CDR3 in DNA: TGTGCCAGCAGCTGGGCGGGAGCAACAGATACGCAGTATTTT. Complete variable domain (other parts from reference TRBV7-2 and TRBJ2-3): GAGVSQSPSNKVTEKGKDVELRCDPISGHTALYWYRQSLGQGLEFLIYFQGNSAPDKSGLPSDRFSAERTGGSVSTLTIQRTQQEDSAVYLCASSWAGATDTQYFGPGTRLTVL.

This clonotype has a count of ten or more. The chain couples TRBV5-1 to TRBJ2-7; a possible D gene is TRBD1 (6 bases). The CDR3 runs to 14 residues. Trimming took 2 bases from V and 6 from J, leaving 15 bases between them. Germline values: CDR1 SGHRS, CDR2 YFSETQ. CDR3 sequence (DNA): TGCGCCAGCAGCTTAGAACAGGGTTTCGGCGAGCAGTACTTC. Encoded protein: CASSLEQGFGEQYF. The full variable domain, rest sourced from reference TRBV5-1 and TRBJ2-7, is KAGVTQTPRYLIKTRGQQVTLSCSPISGHRSVSWYQQTPGQGLQFLFEYFSETQRNKGNFPGRFSGRQFSNSRSEMNVSTLELGDSALYLCASSLEQGFGEQYFGPGTRLTVT.

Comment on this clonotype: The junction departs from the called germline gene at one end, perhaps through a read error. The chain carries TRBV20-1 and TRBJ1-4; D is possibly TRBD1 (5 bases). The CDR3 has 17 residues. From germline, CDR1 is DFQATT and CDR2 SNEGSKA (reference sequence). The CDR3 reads CCARDTLGGVMDEKLFF. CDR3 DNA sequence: TGCTGTGCTAGAGATACCTTGGGGGGAGTTATGGATGAAAAACTGTTTTTT.

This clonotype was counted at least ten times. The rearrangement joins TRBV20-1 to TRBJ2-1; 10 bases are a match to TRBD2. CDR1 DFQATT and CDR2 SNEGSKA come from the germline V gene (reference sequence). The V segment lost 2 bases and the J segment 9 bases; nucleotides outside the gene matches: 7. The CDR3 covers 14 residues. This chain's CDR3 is CSARHSGRLGEQFF. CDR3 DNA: TGCAGTGCTAGACATAGCGGGAGGCTGGGTGAGCAGTTCTTC.

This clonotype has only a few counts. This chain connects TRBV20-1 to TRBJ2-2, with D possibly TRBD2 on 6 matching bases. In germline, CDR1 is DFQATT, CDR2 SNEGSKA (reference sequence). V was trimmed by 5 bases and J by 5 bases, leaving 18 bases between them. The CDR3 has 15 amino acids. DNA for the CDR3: TGCAGTGCTCCAACGACTAGTATCGATACCGGGGAGCTGTTTTTT. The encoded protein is CSAPTTSIDTGELFF.

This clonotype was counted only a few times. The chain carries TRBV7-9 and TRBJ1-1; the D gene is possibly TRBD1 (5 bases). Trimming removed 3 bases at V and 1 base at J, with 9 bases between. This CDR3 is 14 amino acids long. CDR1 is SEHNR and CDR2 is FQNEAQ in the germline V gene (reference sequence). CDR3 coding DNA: TGTGCCAGCAGCTTTAACCAGGGGAACACTGAAGCTTTCTTT. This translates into CASSFNQGNTEAFF.

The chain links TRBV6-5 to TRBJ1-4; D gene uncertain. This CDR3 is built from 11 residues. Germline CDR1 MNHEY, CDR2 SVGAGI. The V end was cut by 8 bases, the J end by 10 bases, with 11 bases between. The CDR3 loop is CASQLGRKLFF. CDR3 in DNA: TGTGCCAGCCAGTTAGGGAGAAAACTGTTTTTT.

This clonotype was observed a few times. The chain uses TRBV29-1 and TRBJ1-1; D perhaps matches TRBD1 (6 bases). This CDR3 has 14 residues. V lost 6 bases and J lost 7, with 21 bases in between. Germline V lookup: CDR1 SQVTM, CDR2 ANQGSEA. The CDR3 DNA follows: TGCAGCGTGGGGCCGGGACACGCAGGTGGTGAAGCTTTCTTT. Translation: CSVGPGHAGGEAFF. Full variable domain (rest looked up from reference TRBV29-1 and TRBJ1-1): SAVISQKPSRDICQRGTSLTIQCQVDSQVTMMFWYRQQPGQSLTLIATANQGSEATYESGFVIDKFPISRPNLTFSTLTVSNMSPEDSSIYLCSVGPGHAGGEAFFGQGTRLTVV.

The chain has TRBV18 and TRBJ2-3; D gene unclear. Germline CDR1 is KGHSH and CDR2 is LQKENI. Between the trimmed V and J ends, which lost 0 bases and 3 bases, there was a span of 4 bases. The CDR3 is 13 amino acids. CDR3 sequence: CASSPPGTDTQYF. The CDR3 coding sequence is TGTGCCAGCTCACCACCAGGGACAGATACGCAGTATTTT.

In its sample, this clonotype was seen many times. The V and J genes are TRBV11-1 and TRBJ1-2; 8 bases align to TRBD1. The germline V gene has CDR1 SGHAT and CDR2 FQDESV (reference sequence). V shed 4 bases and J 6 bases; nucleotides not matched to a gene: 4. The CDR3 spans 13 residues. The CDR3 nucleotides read TGTGCCAGCAGCTACAACAGGGGGGATGGCTACACCTTC. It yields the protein CASSYNRGDGYTF.

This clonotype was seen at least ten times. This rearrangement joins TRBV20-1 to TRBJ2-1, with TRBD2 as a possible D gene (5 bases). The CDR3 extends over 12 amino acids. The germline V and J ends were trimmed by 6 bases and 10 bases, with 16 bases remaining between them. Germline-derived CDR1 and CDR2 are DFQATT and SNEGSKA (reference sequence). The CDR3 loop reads CSARDTGKEQFF. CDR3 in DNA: TGCAGTGCGAGGGATACCGGGAAAGAGCAGTTCTTC.

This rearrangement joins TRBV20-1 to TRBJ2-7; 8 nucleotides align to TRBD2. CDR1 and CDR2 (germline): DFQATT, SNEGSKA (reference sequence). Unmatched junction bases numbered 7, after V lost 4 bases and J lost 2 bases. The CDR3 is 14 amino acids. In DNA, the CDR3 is TGCAGTGCTAATCCGTCCGGGAGGGCCTACGAGCAGTACTTC. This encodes CSANPSGRAYEQYF.

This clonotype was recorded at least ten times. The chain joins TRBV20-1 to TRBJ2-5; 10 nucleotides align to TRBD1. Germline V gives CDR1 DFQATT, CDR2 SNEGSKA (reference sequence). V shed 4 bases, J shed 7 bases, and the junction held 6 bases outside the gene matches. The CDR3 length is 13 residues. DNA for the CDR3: TGCAGTGCTAACCCCGGGACAGGGGCGACCCAGTACTTC. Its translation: CSANPGTGATQYF.

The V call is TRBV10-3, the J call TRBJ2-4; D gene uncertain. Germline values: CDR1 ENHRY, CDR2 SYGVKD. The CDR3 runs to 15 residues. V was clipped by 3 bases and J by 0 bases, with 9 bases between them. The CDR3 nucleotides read TGTGCCATCAGTGACCCGGTCCTAGCCAAAAACATTCAGTACTTC. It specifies CAISDPVLAKNIQYF.

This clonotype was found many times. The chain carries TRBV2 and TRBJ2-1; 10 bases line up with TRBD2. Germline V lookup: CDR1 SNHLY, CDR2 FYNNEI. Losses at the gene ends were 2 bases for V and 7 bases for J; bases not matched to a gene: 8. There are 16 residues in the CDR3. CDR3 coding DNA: TGTGCCAGCAGTGAACGCTTGGGACTAGCGACGAATGAGCAGTTCTTC. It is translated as CASSERLGLATNEQFF.

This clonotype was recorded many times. CDR3 DNA: TGCAGTGCACCCCGGGACACAGATACGCAGTATTTT. This sequence encodes CSAPRDTDTQYF. This chain links TRBV20-1 with TRBJ2-3, with a weak D call TRBD2 (5 bases). Trimming cost V 6 bases and J 2 bases, with 9 bases left between them. The CDR3 length is 12 residues. Looked up from germline, CDR1 is DFQATT and CDR2 is SNEGSKA (reference sequence).

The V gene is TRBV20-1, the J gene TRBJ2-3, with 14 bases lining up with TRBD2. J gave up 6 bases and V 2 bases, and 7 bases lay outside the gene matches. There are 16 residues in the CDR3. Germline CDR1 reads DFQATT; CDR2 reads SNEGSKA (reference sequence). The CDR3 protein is CSARRLAGGRGDTQYF. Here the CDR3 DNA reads TGCAGTGCTAGAAGACTAGCGGGAGGGCGAGGGGATACGCAGTATTTT.